This T cell receptor beta chain was captured by sequencing in a study of blood T cell repertoires in COVID-19 (dated by TCRdb to 2018 to 2021). Describing the broader study: Samples covering the acute and convalescent phases of COVID-19 were provided by collaborators in the United States, Italy and Spain. A freely available public database, intended as a resource for researchers studying the immune response to SARS-CoV-2, is where the repertoires were released. The samples were drawn from two sources: the first 160 participants of the ongoing ImmuneRACE study, and 1,000 to 1,500 subjects contributed by 6 global collaborators. A de-identified subject ID, COVID-19 status, age in years and sex were almost always included in the sample metadata. The prospective study material was composed of cDNA or gDNA derived from T cells, B-cell-depleted T cells, or PBMCs. Where HLA class I and class II types were available, the types were taken from metadata supplied by the sample provider, not from assay-based typing. The dataset comprised deeply sampled blood TCRbeta repertoires from subjects exposed to, actively infected with, or recovered from COVID-19.

To note about this clone: The target of this receptor is not known. Per-base qualities were not stored, and no clone one base away is much larger.

CDR1 LGHNA and CDR2 YSLEER are derived from the germline V gene. The cysteine opens and the phenylalanine closes a CDR3 of 19 amino acids. The only DNA kept is the CDR3, 57 bases in frame from the first base. For this chain, trimming is 0 bases at the V end and 0 bases at the J end, and the number of junction bases without a gene match is 10. The paper's findings and limits, for the study overall: Clinical and demographic metadata were provided uncurated, with the amount varying by source and participant.

The immunoSEQ Assay, a bias-controlled multiplex PCR, was used to amplify TCRbeta CDR3 regions from genomic DNA. On the study's bioinformatics: Within the assay, amplification of reference gene primers was used to estimate how many nucleated cells each sample contained. To quantify the absolute abundance of each unique TCRbeta CDR3 rearrangement, sequence reads were collapsed and filtered. Productive Simpson clonality was computed per sample as the square root of Simpson's diversity index over productive rearrangements. This is the immuneACCESS table as TCRdb keeps it, with only in-frame sequences that have V and J called. A part of the clones is gone; compared with another copy, unresolved V genes explain less than half, and the rest is unexplained. V and J calls and clone size are those listed in that table; D and trimming were worked out from the DNA. In this sample the table shows 100,000 or so clones, roughly four fifths of which occur a single time. The top ten constitute 5.5% to 7.5% of the sample.

The collaborating institutions used their own protocols to collect whole blood in K2EDTA tubes. Collaborator samples were shipped for TCRbeta analysis as frozen whole blood, isolated PBMCs, or DNA extracted from either sample type. Sequenced: peripheral blood. The V and J genes are TRBV4-3 and TRBJ2-3, with 9 bases aligning to TRBD2. The TCR comes from a man aged 50-60 years with active or convalescent COVID-19. The CDR3 region reads CASSQDPAGGPLSTDTQYF. The sequence in DNA is TGCGCCAGCAGCCAAGACCCAGCGGGGGGACCCCTAAGCACAGATACGCAGTATTTT.